The present entry profiles one TCR beta chain with its context. The CDR3 loop spans 15 amino acids. Germline V gives CDR1 SQVTM, CDR2 ANQGSEA. V was pared by 3 bases and J by 1 base, with 14 bases between. This specimen belongs to a study of blood T cell repertoires in COVID-19. Study-level information: Donors in the United States, Italy and Spain gave samples during acute or convalescent COVID-19. Sources were T cells, B-cell-depleted T cells, or PBMCs; the material itself was cDNA or gDNA.

As handled by the study authors: By means of reference gene primer amplification, nucleated cell counts were estimated. TCRdb's copy holds only in-frame clones and misses some; the assay was immunoSEQ multiplex PCR. The DNA gave D and trimming, while V, J and clone size come from that table. The sample contains 200,000 to 250,000 clones, 70% to 90% of which appear only once. The sample was peripheral blood. The gene calls are TRBV29-1 and TRBJ2-3; unclear D gene. The origin of this receptor is a man aged 45-65 years who had recovered from COVID-19. The CDR3 protein is CSVDRLEQRTDTQYF. The DNA of the CDR3 is TGCAGCGTTGACCGTCTCGAACAGCGCACAGATACGCAGTATTTT.